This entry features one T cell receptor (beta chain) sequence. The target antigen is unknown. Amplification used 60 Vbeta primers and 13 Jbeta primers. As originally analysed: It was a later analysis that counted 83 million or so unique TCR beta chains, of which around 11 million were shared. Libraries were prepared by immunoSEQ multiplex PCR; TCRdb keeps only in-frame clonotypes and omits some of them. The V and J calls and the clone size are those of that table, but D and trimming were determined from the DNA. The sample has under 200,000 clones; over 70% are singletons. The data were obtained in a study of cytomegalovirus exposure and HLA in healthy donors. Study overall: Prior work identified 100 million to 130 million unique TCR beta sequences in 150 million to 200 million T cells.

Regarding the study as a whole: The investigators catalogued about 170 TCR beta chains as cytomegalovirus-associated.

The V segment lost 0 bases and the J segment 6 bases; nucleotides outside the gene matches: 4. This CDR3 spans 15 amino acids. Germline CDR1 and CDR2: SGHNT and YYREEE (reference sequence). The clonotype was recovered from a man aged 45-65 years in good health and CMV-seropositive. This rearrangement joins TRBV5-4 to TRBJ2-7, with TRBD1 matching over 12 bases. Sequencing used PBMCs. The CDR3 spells CASSLAGTGGLEQYF. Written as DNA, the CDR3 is TGTGCCAGCAGCTTGGCCGGGACAGGGGGCCTCGAGCAGTACTTC.